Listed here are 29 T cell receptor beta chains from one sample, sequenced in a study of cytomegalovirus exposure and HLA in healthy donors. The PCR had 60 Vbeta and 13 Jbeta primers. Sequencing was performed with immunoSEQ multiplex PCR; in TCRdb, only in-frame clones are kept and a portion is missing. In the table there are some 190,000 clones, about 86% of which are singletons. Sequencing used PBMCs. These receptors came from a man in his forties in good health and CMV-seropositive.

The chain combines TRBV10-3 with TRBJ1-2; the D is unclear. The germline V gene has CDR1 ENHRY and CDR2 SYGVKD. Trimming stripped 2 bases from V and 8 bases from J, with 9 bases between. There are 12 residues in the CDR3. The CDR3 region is CAISEEESGYTF. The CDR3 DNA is TGTGCCATCAGTGAGGAAGAAAGCGGCTACACCTTC.

The CDR3 bases are TGTGCCACCCCAGGGGGGAACTACGAGCAGTACTTC. The encoded protein is CATPGGNYEQYF. The rearrangement joins TRBV6-5 to TRBJ2-7; possibly TRBD1 for D (7 bases). The CDR3 contains 12 residues. CDR1 and CDR2 (germline): MNHEY, SVGAGI. Trimming left V 10 bases short and J 3 bases short, with 13 bases between.

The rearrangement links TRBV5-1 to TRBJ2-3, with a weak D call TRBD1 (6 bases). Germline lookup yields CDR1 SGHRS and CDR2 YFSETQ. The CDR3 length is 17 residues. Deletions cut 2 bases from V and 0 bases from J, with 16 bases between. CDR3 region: CASSLEGQRASTDTQYF. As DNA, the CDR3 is TGCGCCAGCAGCTTAGAAGGACAGCGAGCAAGCACAGATACGCAGTATTTT. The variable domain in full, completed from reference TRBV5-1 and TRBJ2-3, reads KAGVTQTPRYLIKTRGQQVTLSCSPISGHRSVSWYQQTPGQGLQFLFEYFSETQRNKGNFPGRFSGRQFSNSRSEMNVSTLELGDSALYLCASSLEGQRASTDTQYFGPGTRLTVL.

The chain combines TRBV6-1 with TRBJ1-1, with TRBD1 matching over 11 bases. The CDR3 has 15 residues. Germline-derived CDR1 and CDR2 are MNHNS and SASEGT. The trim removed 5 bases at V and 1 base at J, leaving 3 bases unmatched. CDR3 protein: CASSSGTGGNTEAFF. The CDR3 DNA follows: TGTGCCAGCAGTTCCGGGACAGGGGGGAACACTGAAGCTTTCTTT.

The CDR3 spells CASSPGGLAGFGNEQFF. CDR3 nucleotide sequence: TGTGCCAGCTCACCAGGAGGACTAGCGGGATTTGGCAATGAGCAGTTCTTC. V and J are TRBV18 and TRBJ2-1; 12 nucleotides align to TRBD2. Germline loops: CDR1 KGHSH, CDR2 LQKENI. The ends lost 2 bases at V and 6 bases at J; junction bases unmatched: 8. The CDR3 length is 17 residues.

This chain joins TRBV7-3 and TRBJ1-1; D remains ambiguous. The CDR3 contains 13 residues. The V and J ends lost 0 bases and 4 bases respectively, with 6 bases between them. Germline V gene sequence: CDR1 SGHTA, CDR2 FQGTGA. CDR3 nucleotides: TGTGCCAGCAGCTTAACAGGGAGCACTGAAGCTTTCTTT. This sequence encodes CASSLTGSTEAFF.

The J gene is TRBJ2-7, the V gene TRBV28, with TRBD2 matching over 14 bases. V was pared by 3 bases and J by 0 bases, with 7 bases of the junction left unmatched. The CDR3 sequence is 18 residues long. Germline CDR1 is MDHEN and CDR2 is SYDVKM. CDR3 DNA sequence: TGTGCCAGCAGTTTTGCCGGACTAGCGGGAGGTGGCTCCTACGAGCAGTACTTC. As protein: CASSFAGLAGGGSYEQYF.

The CDR3 sequence: CASSQDGSASELQETQYF. The CDR3 DNA reads as TGTGCCAGCAGCCAAGATGGATCGGCCAGCGAGCTTCAAGAGACCCAGTACTTC. This sequence joins TRBV4-2 and TRBJ2-5, with D unresolved. Germline values: CDR1 LGHNA, CDR2 YNFKEQ. The CDR3 is 18 amino acids. V was cut by 0 bases and J by 2 bases, with 19 bases left in between.

The CDR3 DNA sequence: TGTGCCATCAGTGAGTACGGGTTCGGCTATGGCTACACCTTC. This codes for CAISEYGFGYGYTF. The genes are TRBV10-3 and TRBJ1-2; no clear D. CDR3 length: 14 amino acids. The V gene lost 1 base and the J gene lost 4 bases, with 10 bases spanning the gap. In germline, CDR1 is ENHRY, CDR2 SYGVKD.

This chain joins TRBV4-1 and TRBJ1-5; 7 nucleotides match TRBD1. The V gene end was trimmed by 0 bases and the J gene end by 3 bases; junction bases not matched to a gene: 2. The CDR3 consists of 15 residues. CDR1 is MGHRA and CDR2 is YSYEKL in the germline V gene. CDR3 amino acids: CASSQEDRNNQPQHF. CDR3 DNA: TGCGCCAGCAGCCAAGAGGACAGGAACAATCAGCCCCAGCATTTT.

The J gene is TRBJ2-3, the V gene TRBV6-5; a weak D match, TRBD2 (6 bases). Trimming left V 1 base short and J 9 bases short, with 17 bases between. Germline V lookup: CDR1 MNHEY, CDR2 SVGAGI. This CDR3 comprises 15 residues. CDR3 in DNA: TGTGCCAGCAGTTACTTACGCGGGCGGGAAGGGACGCAGTATTTT. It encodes CASSYLRGREGTQYF.

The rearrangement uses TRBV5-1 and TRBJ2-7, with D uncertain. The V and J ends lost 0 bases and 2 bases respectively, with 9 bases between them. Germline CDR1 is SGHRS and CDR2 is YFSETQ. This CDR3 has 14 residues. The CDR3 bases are TGCGCCAGCAGCTTGGCCAGCCGGGCCTACGAGCAGTACTTC. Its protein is CASSLASRAYEQYF. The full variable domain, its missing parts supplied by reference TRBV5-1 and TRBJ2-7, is KAGVTQTPRYLIKTRGQQVTLSCSPISGHRSVSWYQQTPGQGLQFLFEYFSETQRNKGNFPGRFSGRQFSNSRSEMNVSTLELGDSALYLCASSLASRAYEQYFGPGTRLTVT.

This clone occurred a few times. The CDR3 sequence is CASSQDREGTEAFF. The DNA of the CDR3 is TGCGCCAGCAGCCAAGACAGGGAAGGCACTGAAGCTTTCTTT. This sequence joins TRBV4-3 and TRBJ1-1; perhaps TRBD1 as D (5 bases). Trimming removed 0 bases at V and 4 bases at J, with 9 bases between. The CDR3 is 14 amino acids. Germline values: CDR1 LGHNA, CDR2 YSLEER.

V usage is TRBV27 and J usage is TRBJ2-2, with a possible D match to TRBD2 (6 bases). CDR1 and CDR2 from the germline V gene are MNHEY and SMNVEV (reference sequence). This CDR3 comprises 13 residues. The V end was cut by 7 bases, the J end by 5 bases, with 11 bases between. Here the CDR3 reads CASMAGRTGELFF. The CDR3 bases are TGTGCCAGCATGGCAGGGAGGACCGGGGAGCTGTTTTTT.

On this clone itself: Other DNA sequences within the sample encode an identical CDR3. Written as DNA, the CDR3 is TGTGCCAGCAGCCTACAGGGGTACGGCTACACCTTC. Amino acid sequence: CASSLQGYGYTF. The chain links TRBV11-2 to TRBJ1-2; the match to TRBD1 covers 7 bases. The J segment lost 8 bases and the V segment lost 5 bases, leaving 5 bases of the junction unmatched. Germline CDR1 and CDR2: SGHAT and FQNNGV. The CDR3 is 12 residues long.

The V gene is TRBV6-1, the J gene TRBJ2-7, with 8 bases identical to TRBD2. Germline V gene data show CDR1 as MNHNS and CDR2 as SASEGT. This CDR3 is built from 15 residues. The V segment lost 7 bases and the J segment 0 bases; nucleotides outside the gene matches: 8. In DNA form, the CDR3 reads TGTGCCAGCACTGGTAGCGGGAAGTACTCCTACGAGCAGTACTTC. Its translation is CASTGSGKYSYEQYF.

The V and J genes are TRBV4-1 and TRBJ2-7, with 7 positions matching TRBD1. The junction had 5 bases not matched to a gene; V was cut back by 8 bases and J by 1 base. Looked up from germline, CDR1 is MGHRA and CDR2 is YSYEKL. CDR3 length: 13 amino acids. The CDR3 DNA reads TGCGCCAGCGGAGACAGGGTGTCCTACGAGCAGTACTTC. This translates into CASGDRVSYEQYF.

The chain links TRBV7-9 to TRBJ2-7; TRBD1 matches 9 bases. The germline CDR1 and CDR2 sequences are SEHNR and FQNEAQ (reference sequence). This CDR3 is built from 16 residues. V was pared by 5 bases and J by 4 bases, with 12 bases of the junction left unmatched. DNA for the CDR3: TGTGCCAGCAGCACCCGACAGGGGGGAGGACCTTACGAGCAGTACTTC. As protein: CASSTRQGGGPYEQYF. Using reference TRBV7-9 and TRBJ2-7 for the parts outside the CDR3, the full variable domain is DTGVSQNPRHKITKRGQNVTFRCDPISEHNRLYWYRQTLGQGPEFLTYFQNEAQLEKSRLLSDRFSAERPKGSFSTLEIQRTEQGDSAMYLCASSTRQGGGPYEQYFGPGTRLTVT.

CDR3 region: CASRRTSGSHNEQFF. CDR3 coding DNA: TGTGCCAGCAGGCGAACTAGCGGGAGCCACAATGAGCAGTTCTTC. V and J are TRBV2 and TRBJ2-1; 11 nucleotides match TRBD2. The CDR3 is 15 residues long. Germline V gene data show CDR1 as SNHLY and CDR2 as FYNNEI. V lost 6 bases to trimming and J lost 5 bases; unmatched junction nucleotides: 6.

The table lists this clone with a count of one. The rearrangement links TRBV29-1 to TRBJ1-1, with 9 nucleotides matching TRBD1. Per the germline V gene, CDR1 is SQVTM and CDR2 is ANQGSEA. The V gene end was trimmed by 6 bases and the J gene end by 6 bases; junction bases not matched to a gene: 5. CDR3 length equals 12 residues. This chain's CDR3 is CSVATGGAEAFF. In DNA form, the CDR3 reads TGCAGCGTGGCGACAGGGGGAGCTGAAGCTTTCTTT.

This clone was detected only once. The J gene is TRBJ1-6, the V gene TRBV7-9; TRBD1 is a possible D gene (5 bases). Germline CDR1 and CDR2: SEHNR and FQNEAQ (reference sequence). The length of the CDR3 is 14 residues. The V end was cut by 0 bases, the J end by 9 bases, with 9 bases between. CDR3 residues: CASSLAGGGSPLHF. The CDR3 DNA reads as TGTGCCAGCAGCTTAGCTGGGGGGGGTTCACCCCTCCACTTT.

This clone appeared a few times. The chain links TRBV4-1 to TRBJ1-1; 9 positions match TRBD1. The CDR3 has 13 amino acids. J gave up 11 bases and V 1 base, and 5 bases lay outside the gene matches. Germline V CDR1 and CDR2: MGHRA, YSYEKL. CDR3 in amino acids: CASSQVATGGAFF. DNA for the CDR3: TGCGCCAGCAGCCAAGTGGCGACAGGGGGTGCTTTCTTT.

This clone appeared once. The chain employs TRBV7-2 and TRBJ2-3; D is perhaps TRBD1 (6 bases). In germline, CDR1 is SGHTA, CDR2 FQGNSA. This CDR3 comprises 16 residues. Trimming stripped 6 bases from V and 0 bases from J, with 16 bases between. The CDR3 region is CASRPQGDASTDTQYF. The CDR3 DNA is TGTGCCAGCAGGCCACAGGGAGATGCGAGCACAGATACGCAGTATTTT. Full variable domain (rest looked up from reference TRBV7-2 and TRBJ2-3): GAGVSQSPSNKVTEKGKDVELRCDPISGHTALYWYRQSLGQGLEFLIYFQGNSAPDKSGLPSDRFSAERTGGSVSTLTIQRTQQEDSAVYLCASRPQGDASTDTQYFGPGTRLTVL.

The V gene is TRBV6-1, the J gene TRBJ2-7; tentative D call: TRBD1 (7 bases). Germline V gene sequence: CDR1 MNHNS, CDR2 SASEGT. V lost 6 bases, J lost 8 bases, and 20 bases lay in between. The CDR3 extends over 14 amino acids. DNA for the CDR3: TGTGCCAGCAGAAGAGACAGGGAGGAGTCGAAGCAGTACTTC. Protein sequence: CASRRDREESKQYF.

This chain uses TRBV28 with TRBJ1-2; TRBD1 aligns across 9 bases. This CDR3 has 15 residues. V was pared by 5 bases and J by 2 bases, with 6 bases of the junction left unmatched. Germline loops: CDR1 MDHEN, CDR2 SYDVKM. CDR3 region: CASSPGTGLNYGYTF. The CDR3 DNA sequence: TGTGCCAGCAGTCCCGGGACAGGGCTAAACTATGGCTACACCTTC.

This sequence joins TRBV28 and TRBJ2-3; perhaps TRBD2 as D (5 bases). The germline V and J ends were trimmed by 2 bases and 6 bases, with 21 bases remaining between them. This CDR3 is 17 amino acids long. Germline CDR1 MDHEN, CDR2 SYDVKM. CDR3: CASSLVPNSDPLDTQYF. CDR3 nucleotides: TGTGCCAGCAGTTTAGTCCCTAATAGCGACCCGCTGGATACGCAGTATTTT.

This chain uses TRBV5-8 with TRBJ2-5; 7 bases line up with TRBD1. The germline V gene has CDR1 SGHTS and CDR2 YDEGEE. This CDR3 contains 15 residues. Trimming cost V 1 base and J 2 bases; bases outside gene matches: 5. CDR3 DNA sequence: TGTGCCAGCAGCTTGTCCGGGACAGCACAAGAGACCCAGTACTTC. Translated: CASSLSGTAQETQYF.

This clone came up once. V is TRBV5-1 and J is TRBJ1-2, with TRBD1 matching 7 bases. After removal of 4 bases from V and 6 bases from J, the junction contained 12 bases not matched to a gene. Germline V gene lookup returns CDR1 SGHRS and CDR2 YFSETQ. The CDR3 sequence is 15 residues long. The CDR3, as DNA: TGCGCCAGCAGCCTCGGGACAGCCAGACAGGATGGCTACACCTTC. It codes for CASSLGTARQDGYTF. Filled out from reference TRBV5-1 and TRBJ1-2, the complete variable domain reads KAGVTQTPRYLIKTRGQQVTLSCSPISGHRSVSWYQQTPGQGLQFLFEYFSETQRNKGNFPGRFSGRQFSNSRSEMNVSTLELGDSALYLCASSLGTARQDGYTFGSGTRLTVV.

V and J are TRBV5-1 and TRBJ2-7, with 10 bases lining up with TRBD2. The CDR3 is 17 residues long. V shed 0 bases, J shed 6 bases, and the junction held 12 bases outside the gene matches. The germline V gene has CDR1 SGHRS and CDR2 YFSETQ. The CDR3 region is CASSLVRVLAGAIEQYF. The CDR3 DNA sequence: TGCGCCAGCAGCTTGGTGCGGGTTCTAGCGGGAGCAATCGAGCAGTACTTC.